This T cell receptor beta chain was documented in a study of blood T cell repertoires in COVID-19. At the level of the study: Acute and convalescent COVID-19 specimens originated in the United States, Italy and Spain.

Methods used by the authors: Scientists estimated how many nucleated cells there were by amplifying reference gene primers. Measured with immunoSEQ multiplex PCR; TCRdb has only the in-frame clones, and not every one. The D gene and trimming were derived from the DNA, and the V and J assignments and clone size from that table. The sample lists 350,000 to 400,000 clones, roughly 87% seen once, with 2.5% to 3.5% in the top ten. This CDR3 spans 14 amino acids. Germline CDR1 MGHDK, CDR2 SYGVNS. V was clipped by 5 bases and J by 6 bases; unmatched bases: 3. Enrolled through a virtual design, the participants were between roughly 18 and 90 years of age and came from fewer than 30 US areas. Recovered Cohort 3 donors showed two negative PCRs, clearance, or symptom resolution.

The V call is TRBV25-1, the J call TRBJ2-1; 11 positions agree with TRBD2. The sequenced sample consisted of PBMCs or T cells enriched from blood (not recorded which). The sequence came from a woman in her thirties who had recovered from COVID-19. CDR3 in DNA: TGTGCCAGCAGTCTGGGACTAGCGGCCAATGAGCAGTTCTTC. Its protein is CASSLGLAANEQFF.